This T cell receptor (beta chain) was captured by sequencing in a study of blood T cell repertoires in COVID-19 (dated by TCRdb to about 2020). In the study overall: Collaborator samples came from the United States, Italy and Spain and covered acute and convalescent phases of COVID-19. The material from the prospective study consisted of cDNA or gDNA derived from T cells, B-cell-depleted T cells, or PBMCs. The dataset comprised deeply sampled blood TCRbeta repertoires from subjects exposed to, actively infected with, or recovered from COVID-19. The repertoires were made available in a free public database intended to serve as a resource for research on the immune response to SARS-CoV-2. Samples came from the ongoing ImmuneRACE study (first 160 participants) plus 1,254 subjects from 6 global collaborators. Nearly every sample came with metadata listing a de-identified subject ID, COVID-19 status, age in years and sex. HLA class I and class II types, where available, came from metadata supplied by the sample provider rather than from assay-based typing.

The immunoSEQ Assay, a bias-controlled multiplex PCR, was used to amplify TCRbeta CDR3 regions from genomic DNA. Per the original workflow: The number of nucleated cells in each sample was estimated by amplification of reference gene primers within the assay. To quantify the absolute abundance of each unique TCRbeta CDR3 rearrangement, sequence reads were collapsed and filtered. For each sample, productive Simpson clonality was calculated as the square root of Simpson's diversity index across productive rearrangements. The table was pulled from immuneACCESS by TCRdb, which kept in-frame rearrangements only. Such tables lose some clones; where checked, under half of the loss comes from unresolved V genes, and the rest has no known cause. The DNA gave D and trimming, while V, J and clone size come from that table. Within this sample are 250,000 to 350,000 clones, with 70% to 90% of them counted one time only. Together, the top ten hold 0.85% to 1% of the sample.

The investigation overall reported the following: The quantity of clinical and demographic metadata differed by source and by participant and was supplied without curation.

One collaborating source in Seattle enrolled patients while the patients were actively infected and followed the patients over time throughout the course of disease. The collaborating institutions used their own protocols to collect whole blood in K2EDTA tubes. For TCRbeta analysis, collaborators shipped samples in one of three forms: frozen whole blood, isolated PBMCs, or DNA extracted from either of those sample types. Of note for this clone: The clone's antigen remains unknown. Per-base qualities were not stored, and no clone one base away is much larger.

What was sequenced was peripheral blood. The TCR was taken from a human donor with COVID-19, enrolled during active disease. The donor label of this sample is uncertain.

The nucleotide sequence is given as TGTGCCAGCAGCCCCAGGGGGAGCTCTGGAAACACCATATATTTT. Protein translation: CASSPRGSSGNTIYF. The chain joins TRBV3-1 (or the pseudogene TRBV3-2) to TRBJ1-3, and 7 junction bases match TRBD1. In the germline V gene (reference sequence), CDR1 corresponds to LGHDT and CDR2 to YNNKEL. The CDR3 covers 15 residues, taking in both the cysteine and the phenylalanine. Only CDR3 DNA is held: 45 bases, read in frame from base 1. Trimming removed 4 bases from V and 0 bases from J; the gene matches leave 3 bases unexplained.